A single sample is the source of the 12 T cell receptor beta chains below, sequenced in a study of radiation and T cells in renal cell carcinoma. Sequencing used immunoSEQ multiplex PCR; TCRdb keeps in-frame clones, though not all of them. The table includes more than 150,000 clones, 87% detected once. The time point here: blood 2 weeks post-SBRT. Documented treatment: 15 Gy SBRT to primary tumor, nephrectomy 4 weeks later. Sequencing used blood, obtained from a patient whose treatment included radiotherapy and nephrectomy. These TCRs come from a woman between 45 and 60 years old with renal cell carcinoma.

The chain employs TRBV29-1 and TRBJ1-3; D gene ambiguous. CDR3 length: 14 residues. V shed 7 bases and J shed 3 bases, with 16 bases lying between them. From germline, CDR1 is SQVTM and CDR2 ANQGSEA. The CDR3 sequence is CSAGLSGVGNTIYF. CDR3 sequence (DNA): TGCAGCGCTGGACTGAGCGGGGTTGGAAACACCATATATTTT. Full variable domain (remainder filled in from reference TRBV29-1 and TRBJ1-3): SAVISQKPSRDICQRGTSLTIQCQVDSQVTMMFWYRQQPGQSLTLIATANQGSEATYESGFVIDKFPISRPNLTFSTLTVSNMSPEDSSIYLCSAGLSGVGNTIYFGEGSWLTVV.

V gene TRBV5-6 combines with J gene TRBJ1-3, with 9 bases fitting TRBD1. Germline V gene lookup returns CDR1 SGHDT and CDR2 YYEEEE. The CDR3 is 15 residues long. The V gene end was trimmed by 0 bases and the J gene end by 2 bases; junction bases not matched to a gene: 0. CDR3 coding DNA: TGTGCCAGCAGCTTGGGGGACAGGGCTGGAAACACCATATATTTT. Translating it yields CASSLGDRAGNTIYF.

The genes are TRBV7-9 and TRBJ2-1; D assignment may be TRBD1 or TRBD2 (5 bases each). CDR1 and CDR2 (germline): SEHNR, FQNEAQ (reference sequence). Trimming stripped 2 bases from V and 6 bases from J, with 14 bases between. The CDR3 has 15 amino acids. The CDR3 sequence is CASSLPRDPVNEQFF. The CDR3 nucleotides are TGTGCCAGCAGCTTACCCCGGGACCCCGTCAATGAGCAGTTCTTC.

The chain uses TRBV6-5 and TRBJ2-5, with 8 bases fitting TRBD2. The trim removed 3 bases at V and 2 bases at J, leaving 8 bases unmatched. The CDR3 is 16 amino acids. Germline values: CDR1 MNHEY, CDR2 SVGAGI. CDR3 residues: CASSYRLAGIQETQYF. The CDR3 DNA reads TGTGCCAGCAGTTATCGGCTAGCGGGTATACAAGAGACCCAGTACTTC.

The gene calls are TRBV2 and TRBJ2-7; a weak D match, TRBD2 (5 bases). Germline V CDR1 and CDR2: SNHLY, FYNNEI. V gave up 4 bases and J gave up 5 bases, with 18 bases separating them. The length of the CDR3 is 15 residues. The chain's CDR3 is CASSGPGGLSDEQYF. CDR3 nucleotides: TGTGCCAGCAGTGGGCCAGGCGGACTGTCTGACGAGCAGTACTTC.

The V call is TRBV15, the J call TRBJ1-1; D remains unclear. Germline-derived CDR1 and CDR2 are LNHNV and YYDKDF (reference sequence). V lost 0 bases to trimming and J lost 1 base, with 6 bases between them. The CDR3 sequence is 14 residues long. DNA for the CDR3: TGTGCCACCAGCAGAGATAACTCGAACACTGAAGCTTTCTTT. Its protein product is CATSRDNSNTEAFF.

This chain links TRBV6-5 with TRBJ2-1; D possibly corresponds to TRBD1 (5 bases). CDR1 MNHEY and CDR2 SVGAGI come from the germline V gene. The CDR3 is 15 residues long. V lost 2 bases and J lost 4, with 12 bases in between. The CDR3 spells CASSYTGLVYNEQFF. Written as DNA, the CDR3 is TGTGCCAGCAGTTACACAGGCCTCGTATACAATGAGCAGTTCTTC.

This chain connects TRBV10-3 to TRBJ1-2, with 9 bases identical to TRBD1. V was pared by 3 bases and J by 7 bases, with 6 bases of the junction left unmatched. Germline lookup yields CDR1 ENHRY and CDR2 SYGVKD. The CDR3 is 14 residues long. For the CDR3, the DNA is TGTGCCATCAGTGACCCGGGACAGGGCTCTGGCTACACCTTC. Its translation is CAISDPGQGSGYTF.

V gene TRBV7-2 combines with J gene TRBJ2-7, with 11 bases fitting TRBD2. Trimming removed 5 bases from V and 2 bases from J; junction bases left unmatched: 5. The CDR3 length is 15 residues. Germline V CDR1 and CDR2: SGHTA, FQGNSA. The CDR3 loop reads CASSPTSGGPYEQYF. The CDR3 DNA follows: TGTGCCAGCAGCCCCACTAGCGGGGGCCCCTACGAGCAGTACTTC.

The V gene is TRBV7-9, the J gene TRBJ1-6; D is perhaps TRBD1 (6 bases). V lost 7 bases, J lost 4 bases, and 17 bases lay in between. The germline V gene has CDR1 SEHNR and CDR2 FQNEAQ (reference sequence). The CDR3 covers 16 residues. CDR3 bases: TGTGCCAGCAACTACCCTGAAGGACAGTATAATTCACCCCTCCACTTT. Its translation: CASNYPEGQYNSPLHF.

CDR3 coding DNA: TGTGCCAGCAGCCCCCGCGGTATGGATGAGCAGTTCTTC. This codes for CASSPRGMDEQFF. The rearrangement joins TRBV5-4 to TRBJ2-1; D remains unclear. CDR1 is SGHNT, CDR2 YYREEE, per germline (reference sequence). Trimming pared 4 bases from V and 8 bases from J, leaving 13 bases between. The length of the CDR3 is 13 residues.

The chain recombines TRBV5-6 with TRBJ2-3, with D possibly being TRBD1 (6 bases). V lost 4 bases, J lost 0 bases, and 12 bases lay in between. This CDR3 comprises 15 residues. Per the germline V gene, CDR1 is SGHDT and CDR2 is YYEEEE. The CDR3 is CASSPGVFSTDTQYF. The CDR3 DNA sequence: TGTGCCAGCAGCCCAGGGGTCTTTAGCACAGATACGCAGTATTTT.